A single sample is the source of the 13 T cell receptor beta chains below, sequenced in a study of cytomegalovirus exposure and HLA in healthy donors. The study ran its PCR with 60 Vbeta and 13 Jbeta primers. Assay used: immunoSEQ multiplex PCR; TCRdb lists only in-frame clones, some missing. Of 89,000 or so clones in the sample, more than 70% were seen once. Sequencing input: PBMCs. These receptors all stem from a man between 60 and 70 years old in good health and CMV-seronegative.

The CDR3 DNA is TGCGCCAGCAGCGGGGCGGGGGCCGGTGGCTACGAGCAGTACTTC. Protein product: CASSGAGAGGYEQYF. The V gene is TRBV4-1, the J gene TRBJ2-7; D is perhaps TRBD2 (7 bases). Trimming removed 5 bases at V and 3 bases at J, with 17 bases between. The CDR3 contains 15 residues. Germline V gene sequence: CDR1 MGHRA, CDR2 YSYEKL.

The chain combines TRBV7-3 with TRBJ2-5, with 8 bases matching TRBD2. The V segment lost 4 bases and the J segment 5 bases; nucleotides outside the gene matches: 9. Germline values: CDR1 SGHTA, CDR2 FQGTGA. The CDR3 totals 15 residues. The DNA of the CDR3 is TGTGCCAGCAGCTGGGTCGGGGGGGCTGGGGAGACCCAGTACTTC. It yields the protein CASSWVGGAGETQYF.

The chain carries TRBV2 and TRBJ2-3, with 9 bases identical to TRBD1. Per the germline V gene, CDR1 is SNHLY and CDR2 is FYNNEI. The CDR3 is 14 residues long. The junction had 8 bases not matched to a gene; V was cut back by 9 bases and J by 4 bases. CDR3 in amino acids: CASRPGQGPDTQYF. CDR3 sequence (DNA): TGTGCCAGTAGGCCGGGACAGGGCCCAGATACGCAGTATTTT.

This rearrangement joins TRBV4-2 to TRBJ2-2, with a tentative D call TRBD1 (6 bases). Germline CDR1 is LGHNA and CDR2 is YNFKEQ. V was cut by 2 bases and J by 0 bases, with 10 bases left in between. The length of the CDR3 is 16 residues. The CDR3 loop reads CASSQLGGTNTGELFF. In DNA form, the CDR3 reads TGTGCCAGCAGCCAATTAGGGGGAACGAACACCGGGGAGCTGTTTTTT.

This clone was counted between two and nine times. The chain recombines TRBV5-6 with TRBJ1-4; tentative D call: TRBD1 (5 bases). The ends were cut back, 3 bases at V and 6 bases at J, with 12 bases in the middle. This CDR3 spans 14 amino acids. Germline assignment: CDR1 SGHDT and CDR2 YYEEEE. CDR3 sequence reads: CASSWGGTDEKLFF. The CDR3 DNA reads TGTGCCAGCAGCTGGGGGGGGACGGATGAAAAACTGTTTTTT.

V and J are TRBV4-1 and TRBJ2-7, with a possible D match to TRBD1 (6 bases). This CDR3 has 13 amino acids. The germline V gene has CDR1 MGHRA and CDR2 YSYEKL. V lost 3 bases to trimming and J lost 3 bases, with 9 bases between them. The DNA for the CDR3 is TGCGCCAGCAGCCAGGGGGCGGTCTACGAGCAGTACTTC. Translated, it gives CASSQGAVYEQYF.

This rearrangement joins TRBV7-3 to TRBJ2-1; 15 bases map to TRBD2. CDR3 length: 19 amino acids. Germline CDR1 is SGHTA and CDR2 is FQGTGA. V was pared by 6 bases and J by 2 bases, with 11 bases of the junction left unmatched. CDR3 region: CASSRVGLAGGHPYNEQFF. The DNA of the CDR3 is TGTGCCAGCAGTAGGGTTGGACTAGCGGGGGGGCACCCCTACAATGAGCAGTTCTTC. The complete variable domain, with remaining parts taken from reference TRBV7-3 and TRBJ2-1, reads GAGVSQTPSNKVTEKGKYVELRCDPISGHTALYWYRQSLGQGPEFLIYFQGTGAADDSGLPNDRFFAVRPEGSVSTLKIQRTERGDSAVYLCASSRVGLAGGHPYNEQFFGPGTRLTVL.

This clone was observed a few times. DNA for the CDR3: TGTGCCAGCAGCCTAAGCGGGGGGGCCGGGATGGCAGATACGCAGTATTTT. It encodes CASSLSGGAGMADTQYF. This chain uses TRBV4-2 with TRBJ2-3; 10 nucleotides match TRBD2. This CDR3 has 17 amino acids. Germline-derived CDR1 and CDR2 are LGHNA and YNFKEQ. Trimming removed 4 bases from V and 4 bases from J; junction bases left unmatched: 11.

The chain is built from TRBV6-1 and TRBJ1-2; D is unresolved. Germline CDR1 MNHNS, CDR2 SASEGT. V lost 8 bases and J lost 1, with 8 bases in between. This CDR3 is 12 amino acids long. CDR3: CASGRGNYGYTF. Here the CDR3 DNA reads TGTGCCAGCGGGCGGGGTAACTATGGCTACACCTTC.

This chain joins TRBV9 and TRBJ1-1; 10 nucleotides line up with TRBD1. Trimming took 1 base from V and 4 from J; bases not matched to a gene: 4. The CDR3 runs to 15 residues. Germline CDR1 and CDR2: SGDLS and YYNGEE. The CDR3: CASSVRTGGRTEAFF. In nucleotides, the CDR3 is TGTGCCAGCAGCGTAAGGACAGGGGGACGCACTGAAGCTTTCTTT.

The genes are TRBV7-9 and TRBJ1-6; TRBD1 is a possible D gene (6 bases). CDR3 length: 13 amino acids. Per germline, CDR1 SEHNR and CDR2 FQNEAQ (reference sequence). The V end lost 0 bases, the J end lost 14 bases, and 11 bases lay between the germline ends. CDR3 bases: TGTGCCAGCAGCTTAGCGCAGGGGTCATCCCTCCACTTT. Its protein product is CASSLAQGSSLHF.

The gene calls are TRBV4-1 and TRBJ1-3, with D unclear. Germline CDR1 and CDR2: MGHRA and YSYEKL. This CDR3 has 19 residues. V gave up 1 base and J gave up 0 bases, with 19 bases separating them. The chain's CDR3 is CASSQVLLPRMNSGNTIYF. CDR3 nucleotides: TGCGCCAGCAGCCAAGTTCTTTTACCGAGGATGAACTCTGGAAACACCATATATTTT.

This clone was recorded once. CDR3 coding DNA: TGTGCCAGCAGCTTAGCGCGAGACAGGGACTATGGCTACACCTTC. It translates to CASSLARDRDYGYTF. V is TRBV7-2 and J is TRBJ1-2; 7 nucleotides agree with TRBD1. Trimming removed 0 bases from V and 3 bases from J; junction bases left unmatched: 4. This CDR3 is 15 amino acids long. Germline values: CDR1 SGHTA, CDR2 FQGNSA.